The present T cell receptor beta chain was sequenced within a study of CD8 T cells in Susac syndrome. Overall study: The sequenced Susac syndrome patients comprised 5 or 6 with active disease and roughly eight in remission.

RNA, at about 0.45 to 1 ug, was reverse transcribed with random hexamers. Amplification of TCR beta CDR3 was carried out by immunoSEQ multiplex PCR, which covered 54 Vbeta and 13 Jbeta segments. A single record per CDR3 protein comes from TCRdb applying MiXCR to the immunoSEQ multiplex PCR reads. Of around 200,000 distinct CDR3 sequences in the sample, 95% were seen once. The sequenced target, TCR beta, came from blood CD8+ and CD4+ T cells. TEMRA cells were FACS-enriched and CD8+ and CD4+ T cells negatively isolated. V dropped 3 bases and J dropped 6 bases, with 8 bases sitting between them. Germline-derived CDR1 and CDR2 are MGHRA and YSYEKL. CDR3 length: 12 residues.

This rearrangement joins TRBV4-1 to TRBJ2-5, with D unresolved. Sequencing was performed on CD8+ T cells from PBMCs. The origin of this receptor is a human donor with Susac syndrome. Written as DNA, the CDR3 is TGCGCCAGCAGCCAGCTAGGGAAGACCCAGTACTTC. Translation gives CASSQLGKTQYF.